The rows below give T cell receptor beta chains drawn from one sample of a study of T cells after posttransplantation cyclophosphamide. Only in-frame clones appear in the TCRdb table, and some are missing; sequencing was by immunoSEQ multiplex PCR. The data show 40,000 to 55,000 clones, with none appearing a single time. The sequencing sample was made of PBMCs. The receptors were sampled from a man aged 35 to 55 in good health, CMV-negative, and a related stem cell transplant donor. Both conserved end residues are part of each CDR3. A D gene is named only where the DNA matches it firmly. Part of the rows lack a size; the others show once, few, many or a class for expanded clones.

CDR3 DNA,CDR3 protein,V gene,D gene,clone size,J gene
TGTGCCAGCAGTGACCAGCTAGCGGGAGGCGAGCAGTACTTC,CASSDQLAGGEQYF,TRBV2,TRBD2,many,TRBJ2-7
TGTGCCAGCAGTCGGCCGGGACAGGGTGGGGAGACCCAGTACTTC,CASSRPGQGGETQYF,TRBV28,TRBD1,many,TRBJ2-5
TGTGCCAGCACCGCCGGGACAGGGCTGAACACCATATATTTT,CASTAGTGLNTIYF,TRBV6-1,TRBD1,few,TRBJ1-3
TGCGCCAGCAGCCAAGCCCCCGGGGGGCGGGAGAACACCGGGGAGCTGTTTTTT,CASSQAPGGRENTGELFF,TRBV4-1,-,many,TRBJ2-2
TGTGCCAGCAGTCAGTCGGGGACAGGGGATGGCTACACCTTC,CASSQSGTGDGYTF,TRBV28,TRBD1,many,TRBJ1-2
TGTGCCAGCAGCCAAAAGACAGGGGTCACCGGGGAGCTGTTTTTT,CASSQKTGVTGELFF,TRBV11-2,TRBD1,many,TRBJ2-2
TGTGCCAGCAGTTACTCCGGGACAGACCAAGAGACCCAGTACTTC,CASSYSGTDQETQYF,TRBV6-5,TRBD1,-,TRBJ2-5
TGTGCCAGCAGCTTAGCTGGGGACAACAACTATGGCTACACCTTC,CASSLAGDNNYGYTF,TRBV11-2,-,many,TRBJ1-2
TGCGCCAGCAGCCAAGACCCCAGGGGGCTAGTGCAGTTCTTC,CASSQDPRGLVQFF,TRBV4-1,TRBD1,many,TRBJ2-1
TGTGCCAGCACCATCGGGGGGTCTAACTATGGCTACACCTTC,CASTIGGSNYGYTF,TRBV5-8,-,many,TRBJ1-2
TGTGCCAGCAGTTACTCGGTGGCAGGGAAAGCTTTCTTT,CASSYSVAGKAFF,TRBV6-6,-,many,TRBJ1-1
TGTGCCAGCAGTCCTTCCGCGGCCAACTGGGGCACAGATACGCAGTATTTT,CASSPSAANWGTDTQYF,TRBV28,-,many,TRBJ2-3
TGTGCCAGCAGCCAAGGGGACTCCTCGGTTGGTTCAAATGAGCAGTTCTTC,CASSQGDSSVGSNEQFF,TRBV4-2,-,many,TRBJ2-1
TGTGCCAGCAGCCCACTGACAGGGGAGCGGGCTAGCTCCTACAATGAGCAGTTCTTC,CASSPLTGERASSYNEQFF,TRBV5-6,TRBD1,many,TRBJ2-1
TGTGCCAGCAGGCGTCCGGGACAGAAGAACACTGAAGCTTTCTTT,CASRRPGQKNTEAFF,TRBV6-5,TRBD1,many,TRBJ1-1
TGCGCCAGCAGCCCCCTAGGACAGGCGCCACTCTGGCTCAGGTACGAGCAGTACTTC,CASSPLGQAPLWLRYEQYF,TRBV5-1,TRBD1,many,TRBJ2-7
TGTGCCAGCAGCTTGGATGACACCTATGGCTACACCTTC,CASSLDDTYGYTF,TRBV5-4,-,many,TRBJ1-2
TGTGCCAGCAGCCGCGGATCCCTCTCTGGAAACACCATATATTTT,CASSRGSLSGNTIYF,TRBV6-5,-,many,TRBJ1-3
TGTGCCAGCAGCCAAGTTACGCTCGGAGGGAACACTGAAGCTTTCTTT,CASSQVTLGGNTEAFF,TRBV4-2,-,many,TRBJ1-1
TGTGCCTGGAAGGACCGGGGGGACGTGGATACGCAGTATTTT,CAWKDRGDVDTQYF,TRBV30,TRBD2,many,TRBJ2-3
TGTGCCAGCAGTGAAGCATGGGGACTAGCGGGAGGGCGGTACGAGCAGTACTTC,CASSEAWGLAGGRYEQYF,TRBV2,TRBD2,many,TRBJ2-7
TGTGCCACACTTGATCATCTCGGTACTGAAGCTTTCTTT,CATLDHLGTEAFF,TRBV25-1,-,many,TRBJ1-1
TGTGCCAGCAGTCCACTAGCGGGAGGCGCCTACAATGAGCAGTTCTTC,CASSPLAGGAYNEQFF,TRBV6-4,TRBD2,many,TRBJ2-1
TGTGCCAGCAGCCAAGGGTTGGGACAGGGTGGAACTGAAGCTTTCTTT,CASSQGLGQGGTEAFF,TRBV4-2,TRBD1,many,TRBJ1-1
TGTGCCACCAGCAGAAACAGGGGGCCTAGAAACACCATATATTTT,CATSRNRGPRNTIYF,TRBV15,TRBD1,many,TRBJ1-3
TGTGCCAGCAGCGCCCTCCGGACAGCCTACGAGCAGTACTTC,CASSALRTAYEQYF,TRBV7-9,-,many,TRBJ2-7
TGCGCCAGCAGCCGGGGGGGCGCAGAGACCCAGTACTTC,CASSRGGAETQYF,TRBV4-1,-,many,TRBJ2-5
TGCAGCGCCCGCGGGGGTTTGAACTATGGCTACACCTTC,CSARGGLNYGYTF,TRBV29-1,-,many,TRBJ1-2
TGTGCCAGCTTGGGGACAGGGACTGAAGCTTTCTTT,CASLGTGTEAFF,TRBV6-1,TRBD1,many,TRBJ1-1
TGTGCCAGCAGTGAAGCGGGAGGTATTAGCACTGAAGCTTTCTTT,CASSEAGGISTEAFF,TRBV6-1,-,many,TRBJ1-1
TGTGCCAGACTGCGGGGCAGTTCGAACACCGGGGAGCTGTTTTTT,CARLRGSSNTGELFF,TRBV2,-,many,TRBJ2-2
TGTGCCAGCAGCTTGGTGGACAGGGGGAAGGAGACCCAGTACTTC,CASSLVDRGKETQYF,TRBV5-6,TRBD1,many,TRBJ2-5
TGTGCTAGTGGTCCGGGACAGGGCTACAATGAGCAGTTCTTC,CASGPGQGYNEQFF,TRBV12-5,TRBD1,many,TRBJ2-1
TGTGCCAGCAGTACGGGACAGGGAAATCAGCCCCAGCATTTT,CASSTGQGNQPQHF,TRBV6-6,TRBD1,many,TRBJ1-5
TGTGCCAGCAGCTTAGGCAGCGGGGAGCTGTTTTTT,CASSLGSGELFF,TRBV7-9,-,many,TRBJ2-2
TGTGCCAGCAGTTTACCCCGTACCATTCCATCAAGCCCCTACGAGCAGTACTTC,CASSLPRTIPSSPYEQYF,TRBV28,-,many,TRBJ2-7
TGCGCCAGCAGCTTGTCGGGACAGGGCTATCAGCCCCAGCATTTT,CASSLSGQGYQPQHF,TRBV5-1,TRBD1,many,TRBJ1-5
TGTGCCAGCAGCTTGGGCAGGGAGGCAGAGACCCAGTACTTC,CASSLGREAETQYF,TRBV5-6,-,many,TRBJ2-5
TGTGCCAGTAGTATCTTGACTAGCGGGAGTTACACAGATACGCAGTATTTT,CASSILTSGSYTDTQYF,TRBV19,TRBD2,many,TRBJ2-3
TGTGCCAGCAGTACGAGCGGTAGATTAAATGAGCAGTTCTTC,CASSTSGRLNEQFF,TRBV11-1,-,many,TRBJ2-1
TGTGCCAGCAGCCAGGGGGCAGAGAGGGAAAAACTGTTTTTT,CASSQGAEREKLFF,TRBV7-9,TRBD1,many,TRBJ1-4